The present T cell receptor beta chain was sequenced within a study of T cells in Graves' hyperthyroidism and ophthalmopathy. Clinical symptoms, serum thyroxine, TRAb, thyroid ultrasound and orbital computed tomography informed diagnoses. Progressors' blood was drawn at hyperthyroidism diagnosis, before ophthalmopathy symptoms. Using around 10 ml of fresh peripheral blood, PBMCs were prepared. Findings and limits, study-wide: Ophthalmopathy got predicted by the model a median 6.5 months before its onset.

Remarks on this clonotype: Antigen specificity is unknown.

This CDR3 spans 17 amino acids. J was trimmed by 5 bases and V by 5 bases; bases with no gene match: 11. Germline loops: CDR1 SGHVS, CDR2 FNYEAQ. Researchers amplified the TCR beta CDR3 regions from RNA transcripts. First-round RT-PCR of the TCR CDR3 relied on the HTBI primer set. TCRdb re-called the multiplex PCR reads through MiXCR, storing one row per CDR3 protein. The sample lists almost 600,000 distinct CDR3 sequences, approximately 15% occurring once. The specimen sequenced was blood. The origin of this receptor is a woman aged 25 to 39 with Graves' hyperthyroidism that later progressed to Graves' ophthalmopathy. The chain employs TRBV7-6 and TRBJ2-1; the match to TRBD2 covers 11 bases. The CDR3 sequence: CASSPPGGLAVNNEQFF. In DNA form, the CDR3 reads TGTGCCAGCAGCCCCCCAGGGGGACTAGCGGTTAACAATGAGCAGTTCTTC.